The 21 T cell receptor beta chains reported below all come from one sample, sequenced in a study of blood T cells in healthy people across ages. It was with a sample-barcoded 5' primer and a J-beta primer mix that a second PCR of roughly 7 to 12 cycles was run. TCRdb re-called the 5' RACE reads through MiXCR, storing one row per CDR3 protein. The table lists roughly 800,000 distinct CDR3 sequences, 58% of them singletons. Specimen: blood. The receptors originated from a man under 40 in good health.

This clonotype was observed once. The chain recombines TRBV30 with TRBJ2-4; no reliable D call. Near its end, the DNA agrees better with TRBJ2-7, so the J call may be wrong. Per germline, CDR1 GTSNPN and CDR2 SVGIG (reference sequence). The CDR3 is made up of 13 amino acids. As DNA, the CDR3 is TGTGCCTGGAGTGGAAGCTCGGGCTACGAGCAGTACTTC. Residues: CAWSGSSGYEQYF.

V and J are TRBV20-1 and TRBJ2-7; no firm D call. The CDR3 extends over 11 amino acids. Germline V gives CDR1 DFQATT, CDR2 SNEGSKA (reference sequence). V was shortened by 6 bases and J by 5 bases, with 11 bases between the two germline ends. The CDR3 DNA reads TGCAGTGCCCTCTATATGCACGAGCAGTACTTC. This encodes CSALYMHEQYF.

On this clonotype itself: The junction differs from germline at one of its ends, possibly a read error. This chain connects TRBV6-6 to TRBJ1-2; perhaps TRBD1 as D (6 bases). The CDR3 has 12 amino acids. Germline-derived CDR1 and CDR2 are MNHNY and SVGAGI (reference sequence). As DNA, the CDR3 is TGTACCAGCAGCGGACAGTACTATGGCTACACCTTC. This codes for CTSSGQYYGYTF.

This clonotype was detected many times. The CDR3 DNA reads TGTGCCATCAGTGAGGCGACTTTTCCCAATGAGCAGTTCTTC. Its translation: CAISEATFPNEQFF. The chain is built from TRBV10-3 and TRBJ2-1; D not resolved. CDR1 is ENHRY, CDR2 SYGVKD, per germline. The CDR3 spans 14 residues. V gave up 2 bases and J gave up 6 bases, with 11 bases separating them.

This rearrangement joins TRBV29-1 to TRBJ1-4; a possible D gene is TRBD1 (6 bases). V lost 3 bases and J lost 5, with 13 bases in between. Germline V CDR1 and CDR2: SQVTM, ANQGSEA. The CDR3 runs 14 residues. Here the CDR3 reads CSVDQTGQNEKLFF. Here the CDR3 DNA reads TGCAGCGTTGACCAGACAGGCCAAAATGAAAAACTGTTTTTT.

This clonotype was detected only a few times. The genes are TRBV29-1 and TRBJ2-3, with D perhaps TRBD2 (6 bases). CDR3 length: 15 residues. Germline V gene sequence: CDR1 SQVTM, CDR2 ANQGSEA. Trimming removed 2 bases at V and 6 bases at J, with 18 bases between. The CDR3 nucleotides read TGCAGCGTTGAACTCGGCAGACCCCGGGGGGATACGCAGTATTTT. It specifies CSVELGRPRGDTQYF.

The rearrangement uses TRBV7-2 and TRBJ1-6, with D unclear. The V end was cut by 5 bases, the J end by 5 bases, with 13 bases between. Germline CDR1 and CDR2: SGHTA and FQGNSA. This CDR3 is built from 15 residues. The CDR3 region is CASSPNAVDNSPLHF. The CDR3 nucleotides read TGTGCCAGCAGCCCTAATGCAGTAGATAATTCACCCCTCCACTTT. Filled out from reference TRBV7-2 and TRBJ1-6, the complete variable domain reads GAGVSQSPSNKVTEKGKDVELRCDPISGHTALYWYRQSLGQGLEFLIYFQGNSAPDKSGLPSDRFSAERTGGSVSTLTIQRTQQEDSAVYLCASSPNAVDNSPLHFGNGTRLTVT.

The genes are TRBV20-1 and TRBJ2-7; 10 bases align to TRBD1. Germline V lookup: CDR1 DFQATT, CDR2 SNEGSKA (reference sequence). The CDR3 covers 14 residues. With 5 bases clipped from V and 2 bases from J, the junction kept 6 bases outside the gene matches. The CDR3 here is CSAGRTGGPYEQYF. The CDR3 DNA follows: TGCAGTGCTGGGCGGACAGGGGGACCCTACGAGCAGTACTTC.

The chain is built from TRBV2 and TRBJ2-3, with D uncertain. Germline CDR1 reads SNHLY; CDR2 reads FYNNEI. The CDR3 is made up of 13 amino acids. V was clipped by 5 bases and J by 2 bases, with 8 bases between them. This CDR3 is CASSYLDTDTQYF. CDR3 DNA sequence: TGTGCCAGCAGTTACTTGGACACAGATACGCAGTATTTT.

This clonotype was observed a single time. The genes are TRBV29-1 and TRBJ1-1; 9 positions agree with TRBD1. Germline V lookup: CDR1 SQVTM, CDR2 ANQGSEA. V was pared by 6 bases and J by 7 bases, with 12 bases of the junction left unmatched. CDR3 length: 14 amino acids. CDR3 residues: CSVTPGQGAGEAFF. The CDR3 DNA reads TGCAGCGTCACACCGGGACAGGGTGCGGGTGAAGCTTTCTTT.

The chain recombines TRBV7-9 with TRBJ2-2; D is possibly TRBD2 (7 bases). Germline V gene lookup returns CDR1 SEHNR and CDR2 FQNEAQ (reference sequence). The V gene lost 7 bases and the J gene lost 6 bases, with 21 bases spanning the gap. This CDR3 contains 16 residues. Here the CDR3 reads CASTWRGTPSAGELFF. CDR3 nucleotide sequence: TGTGCCAGCACTTGGCGGGGGACACCCTCCGCCGGGGAGCTGTTTTTT.

CDR3 DNA sequence: TGTGCCAGCAGCGTAAATACGGACAGGGAGGAGACCCAGTACTTC. It translates to CASSVNTDREETQYF. V usage is TRBV9 and J usage is TRBJ2-5; TRBD1 aligns across 8 bases. The CDR3 extends over 15 amino acids. Per germline, CDR1 SGDLS and CDR2 YYNGEE. J lost 5 bases, V lost 1 base, and 7 bases had no gene match.

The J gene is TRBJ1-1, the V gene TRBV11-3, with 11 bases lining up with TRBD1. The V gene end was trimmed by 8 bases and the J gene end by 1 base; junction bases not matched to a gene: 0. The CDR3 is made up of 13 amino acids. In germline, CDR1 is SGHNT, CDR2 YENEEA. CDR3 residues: CASGQGANTEAFF. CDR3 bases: TGTGCCAGCGGACAGGGGGCGAACACTGAAGCTTTCTTT.

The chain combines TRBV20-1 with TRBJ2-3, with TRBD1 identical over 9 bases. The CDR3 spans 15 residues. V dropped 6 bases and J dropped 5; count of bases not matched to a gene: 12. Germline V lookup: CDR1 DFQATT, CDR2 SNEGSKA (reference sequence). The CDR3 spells CSAHPGTGSGDTQYF. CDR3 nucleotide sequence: TGCAGTGCCCACCCAGGGACAGGGAGTGGAGATACGCAGTATTTT.

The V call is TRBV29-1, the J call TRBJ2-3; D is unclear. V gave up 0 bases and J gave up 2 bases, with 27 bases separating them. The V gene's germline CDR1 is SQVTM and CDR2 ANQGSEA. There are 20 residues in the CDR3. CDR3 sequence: CSVEDPRPHGIARHTDTQYF. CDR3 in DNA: TGCAGCGTTGAAGACCCTAGGCCCCATGGAATTGCCCGACACACAGATACGCAGTATTTT.

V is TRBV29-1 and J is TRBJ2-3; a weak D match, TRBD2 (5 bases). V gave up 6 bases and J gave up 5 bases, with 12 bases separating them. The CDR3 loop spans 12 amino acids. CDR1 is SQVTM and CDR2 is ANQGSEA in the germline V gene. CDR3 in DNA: TGCAGCGTCCCCAAAGGGAGAGATACGCAGTATTTT. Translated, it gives CSVPKGRDTQYF.

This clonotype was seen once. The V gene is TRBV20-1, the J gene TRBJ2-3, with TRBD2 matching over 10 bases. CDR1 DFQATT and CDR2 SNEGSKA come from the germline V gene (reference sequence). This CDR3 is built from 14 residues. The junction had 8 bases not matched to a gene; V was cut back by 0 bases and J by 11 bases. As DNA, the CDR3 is TGCAGTGCTAGAGATAGTAGCGGGGGGACTATGCAGTATTTT. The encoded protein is CSARDSSGGTMQYF.

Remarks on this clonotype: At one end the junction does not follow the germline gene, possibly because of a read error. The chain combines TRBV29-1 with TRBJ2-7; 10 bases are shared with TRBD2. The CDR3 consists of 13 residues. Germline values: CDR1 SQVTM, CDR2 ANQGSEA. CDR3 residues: CSVSGSGRYGQYF. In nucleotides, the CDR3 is TGCAGCGTTTCGGGTAGCGGGAGGTACGGGCAGTACTTC.

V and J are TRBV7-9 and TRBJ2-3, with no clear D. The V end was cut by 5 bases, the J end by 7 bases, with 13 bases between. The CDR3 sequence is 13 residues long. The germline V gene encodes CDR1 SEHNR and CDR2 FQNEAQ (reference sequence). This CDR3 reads CASSLIGANTQYF. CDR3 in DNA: TGTGCCAGCAGCCTCATAGGCGCGAATACGCAGTATTTT.

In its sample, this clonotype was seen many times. DNA for the CDR3: TGTGCCTGGAGCAGAGGGGGCCACAATCAGCCCCAGCATTTT. Translation: CAWSRGGHNQPQHF. The chain is built from TRBV30 and TRBJ1-5; 7 bases agree with TRBD1. The CDR3 consists of 14 residues. From germline, CDR1 is GTSNPN and CDR2 SVGIG (reference sequence). With V trimmed by 3 bases and J by 3 bases, 5 bases remained unmatched.

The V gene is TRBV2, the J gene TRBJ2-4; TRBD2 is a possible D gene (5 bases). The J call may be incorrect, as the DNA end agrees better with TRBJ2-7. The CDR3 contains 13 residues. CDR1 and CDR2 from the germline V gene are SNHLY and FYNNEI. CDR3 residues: CASSETSSGEQYF. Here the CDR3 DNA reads TGTGCCAGCAGTGAGACCTCCAGCGGCGAGCAGTACTTC.